This T cell receptor beta chain is drawn from a study of a mutant IDH1 vaccine in newly diagnosed glioma. The wider study: A roughly 60% male, around 40% female split and a mean age of 40.4 years characterized treated patients.

As for this clone: Its target is not known.

The method was immunoSEQ multiplex PCR; TCRdb's version includes in-frame clones alone and lacks a portion of them. The top ten clones hold about 21% of a sample with about 30,000 clones, roughly four fifths of them seen once. Study observations and caveats: Of the patients, more than 80% had vaccine-induced immune responses. The authors found pseudoprogression apparently unrelated to changes in top peripheral T cell clonotypes.

Time point here: baseline, week 1 (first vaccination visit). As for treatment: pre-vaccination baseline after standard-of-care therapy. Tumors from donors were new WHO grade 3 or 4 IDH1-mutant astrocytomas with ATRX loss. Germline CDR1 reads SNHLY; CDR2 reads FYNNEI. The CDR3 consists of 15 residues. The V and J ends lost 4 bases and 4 bases, in that order; junction bases with no gene match: 7. This chain joins TRBV2 and TRBJ2-5, with 9 bases matching TRBD2. The origin of this receptor is a man aged 25-40 years with glioma. This sample comprised PBMCs, obtained from a glioma patient treated with radiotherapy, temozolomide or both. CDR3 amino acids: CASSGRGGAGETQYF. The CDR3 DNA reads as TGTGCCAGCAGTGGGCGCGGGGGGGCGGGAGAGACCCAGTACTTC.